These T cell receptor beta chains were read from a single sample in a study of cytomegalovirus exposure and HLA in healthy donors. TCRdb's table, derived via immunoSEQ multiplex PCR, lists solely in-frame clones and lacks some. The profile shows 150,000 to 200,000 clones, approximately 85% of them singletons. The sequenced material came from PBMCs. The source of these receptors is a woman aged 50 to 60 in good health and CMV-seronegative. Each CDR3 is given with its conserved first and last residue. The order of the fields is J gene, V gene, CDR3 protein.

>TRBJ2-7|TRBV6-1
CASSEAPGTGFYEQYF
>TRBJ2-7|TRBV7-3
CASSLLAGGPDEQYF
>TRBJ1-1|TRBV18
CASSPRQASGTEAFF
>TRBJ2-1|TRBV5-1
CASSTQGGTYNEQFF
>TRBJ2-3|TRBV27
CASSLSGTGDHTQYF
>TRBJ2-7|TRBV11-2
CASSLDRTGKWVGEQYF
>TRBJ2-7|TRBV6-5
CASSFRRGASYEQYF
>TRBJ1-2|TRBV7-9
CASERTARNGYTF
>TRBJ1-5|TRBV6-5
CASRRTVNQPQHF
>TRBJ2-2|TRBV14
CASSPGERNTGELFF
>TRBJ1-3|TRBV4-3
CASSQDRTGDDPSGNTIYF
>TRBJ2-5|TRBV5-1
CASSLAGGTANQETQYF
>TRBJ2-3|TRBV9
CASSVGQDTQYF
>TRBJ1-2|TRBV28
CASSGGLRTYGYTF
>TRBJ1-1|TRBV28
CASSPPGGTTEAFF
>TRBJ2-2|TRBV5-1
CASSLPGTGLSGELFF
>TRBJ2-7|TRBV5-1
CASSTTGSSSYEQYF
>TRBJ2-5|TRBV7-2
CASSLGTALGLARYF
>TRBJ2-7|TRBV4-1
CASSQGGGTSYEQYF
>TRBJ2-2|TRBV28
CASLTGYNTGELFF
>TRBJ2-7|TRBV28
CASRFRGTGVFYEQYF
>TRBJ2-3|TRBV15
CATSRDNAITRFPATQYF
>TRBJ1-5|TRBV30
CAWSEGLGGSRHF
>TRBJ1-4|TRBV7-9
CSSTLGGEKLFF
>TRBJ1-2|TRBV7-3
CASSPQGGFDGYTF
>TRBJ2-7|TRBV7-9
CASSLSSEQYF
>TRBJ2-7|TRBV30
CAWSAGVLYEQYF
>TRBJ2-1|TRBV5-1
CASSQLAGGHNEQFF
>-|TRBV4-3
CASSQGGGLAYEQYF
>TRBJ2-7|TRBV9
CASRGSGTSGLHF
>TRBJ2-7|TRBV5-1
CASSLDPAAGGKDEQYF
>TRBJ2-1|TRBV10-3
CAISEWTGYGEQFF
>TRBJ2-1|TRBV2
CASSELAGGPLDEQFF
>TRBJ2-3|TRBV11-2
CASSHSFSRDTQYF
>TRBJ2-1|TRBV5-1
CASSLAKGDEQFF
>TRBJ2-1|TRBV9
CASSRTSTNEQFF
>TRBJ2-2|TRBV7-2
CASSLAGGPAGELFF